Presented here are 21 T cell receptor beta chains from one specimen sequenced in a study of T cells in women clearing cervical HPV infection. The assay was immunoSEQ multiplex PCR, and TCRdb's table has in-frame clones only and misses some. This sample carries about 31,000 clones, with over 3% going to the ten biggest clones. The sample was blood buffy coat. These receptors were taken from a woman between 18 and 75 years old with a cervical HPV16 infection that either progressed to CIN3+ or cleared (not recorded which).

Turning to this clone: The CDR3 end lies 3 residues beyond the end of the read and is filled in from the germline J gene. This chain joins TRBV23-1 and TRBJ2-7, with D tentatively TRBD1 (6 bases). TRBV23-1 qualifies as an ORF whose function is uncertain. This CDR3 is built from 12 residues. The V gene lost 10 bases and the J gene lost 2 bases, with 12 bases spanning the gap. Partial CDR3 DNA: TGCGCCAACAAGACAGGAGCCTACGAG. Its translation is CANKTGAYE. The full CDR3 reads CANKTGAYEQYF.

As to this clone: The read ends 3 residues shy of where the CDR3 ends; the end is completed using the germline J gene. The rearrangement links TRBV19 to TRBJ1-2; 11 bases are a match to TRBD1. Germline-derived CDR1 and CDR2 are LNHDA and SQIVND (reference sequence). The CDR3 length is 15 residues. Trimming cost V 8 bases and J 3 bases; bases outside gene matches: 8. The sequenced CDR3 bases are TGTGCCAGTTCCTACCCGGGACAGGGGGACTATGGC. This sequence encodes CASSYPGQGDYG. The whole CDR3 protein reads CASSYPGQGDYGYTF. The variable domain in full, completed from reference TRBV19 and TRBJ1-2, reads DGGITQSPKYLFRKEGQNVTLSCEQNLNHDAMYWYRQDPGQGLRLIYYSQIVNDFQKGDIAEGYSVSREKKESFPLTVTSAQKNPTAFYLCASSYPGQGDYGYTFGSGTRLTVV.

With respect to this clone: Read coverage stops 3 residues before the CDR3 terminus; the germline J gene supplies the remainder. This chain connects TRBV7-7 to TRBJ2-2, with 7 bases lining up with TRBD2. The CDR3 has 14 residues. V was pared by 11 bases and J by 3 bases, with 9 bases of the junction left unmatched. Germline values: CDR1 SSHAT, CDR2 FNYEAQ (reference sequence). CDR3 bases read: TGTGCCCTGCATGGGGAGGGGCACACCGGGGAG. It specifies CALHGEGHTGE. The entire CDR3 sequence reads CALHGEGHTGELFF.

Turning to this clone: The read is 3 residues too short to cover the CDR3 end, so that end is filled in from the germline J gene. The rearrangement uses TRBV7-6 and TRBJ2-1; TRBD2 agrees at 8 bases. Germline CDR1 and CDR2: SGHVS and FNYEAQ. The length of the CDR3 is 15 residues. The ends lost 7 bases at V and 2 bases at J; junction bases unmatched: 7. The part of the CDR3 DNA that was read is TGTGCCAGCATGAAGGCGGGGGGTACCTACAATGAG. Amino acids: CASMKAGGTYNE. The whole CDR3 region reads CASMKAGGTYNEQFF.

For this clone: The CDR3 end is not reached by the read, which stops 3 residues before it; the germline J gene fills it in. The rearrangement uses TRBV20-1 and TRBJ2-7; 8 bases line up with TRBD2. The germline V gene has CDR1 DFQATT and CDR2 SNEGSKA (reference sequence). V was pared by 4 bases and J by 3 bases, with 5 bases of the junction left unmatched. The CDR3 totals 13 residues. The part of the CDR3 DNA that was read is TGCAGTGCTATGCGGGGGGACTTCTACGAG. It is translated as CSAMRGDFYE. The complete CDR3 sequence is CSAMRGDFYEQYF.

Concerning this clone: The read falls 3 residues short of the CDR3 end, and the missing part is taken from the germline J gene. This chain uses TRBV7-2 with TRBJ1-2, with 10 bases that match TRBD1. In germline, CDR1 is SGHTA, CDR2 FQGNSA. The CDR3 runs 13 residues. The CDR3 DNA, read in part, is TGTGCCAGCAGCCGACAGGGGGCCTACGAC. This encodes CASSRQGAYD. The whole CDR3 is CASSRQGAYDYTF.

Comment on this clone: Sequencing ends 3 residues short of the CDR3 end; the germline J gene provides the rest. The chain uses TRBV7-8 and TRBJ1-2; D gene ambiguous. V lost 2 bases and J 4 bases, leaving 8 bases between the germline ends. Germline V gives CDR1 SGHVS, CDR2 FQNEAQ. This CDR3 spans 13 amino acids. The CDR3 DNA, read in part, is TGTGCCAGCAGCTTACGGTTTCGCTATGGC. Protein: CASSLRFRYG. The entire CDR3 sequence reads CASSLRFRYGYTF.

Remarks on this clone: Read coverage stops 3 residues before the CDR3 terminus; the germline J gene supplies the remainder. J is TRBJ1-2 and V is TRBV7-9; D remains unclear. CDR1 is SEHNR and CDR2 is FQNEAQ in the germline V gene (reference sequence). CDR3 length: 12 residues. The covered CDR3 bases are TGTGCCAGCAGCTCCTCACACAATGAC. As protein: CASSSSHND. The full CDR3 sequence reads CASSSSHNDYTF.

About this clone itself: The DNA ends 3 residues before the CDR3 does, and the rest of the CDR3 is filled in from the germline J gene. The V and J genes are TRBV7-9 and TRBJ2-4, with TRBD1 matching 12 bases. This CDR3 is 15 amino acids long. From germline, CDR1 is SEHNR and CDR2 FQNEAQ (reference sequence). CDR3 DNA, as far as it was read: TGTGCCAGCAGCGCAACGCAGGGACAGGGGGCAGGT. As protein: CASSATQGQGAG. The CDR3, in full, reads CASSATQGQGAGQYF.

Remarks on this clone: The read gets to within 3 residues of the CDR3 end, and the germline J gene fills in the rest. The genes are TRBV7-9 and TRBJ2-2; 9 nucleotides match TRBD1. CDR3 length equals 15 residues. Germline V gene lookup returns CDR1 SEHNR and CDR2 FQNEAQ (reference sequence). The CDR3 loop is CASSSIQGANEKLFF. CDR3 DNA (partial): TGTGCCAGCAGCTCTATACAGGGGGCTAATGAAAAG. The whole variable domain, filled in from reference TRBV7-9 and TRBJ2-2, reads DTGVSQNPRHKITKRGQNVTFRCDPISEHNRLYWYRQTLGQGPEFLTYFQNEAQLEKSRLLSDRFSAERPKGSFSTLEIQRTEQGDSAMYLCASSSIQGANEKLFFGEGSRLTVL.

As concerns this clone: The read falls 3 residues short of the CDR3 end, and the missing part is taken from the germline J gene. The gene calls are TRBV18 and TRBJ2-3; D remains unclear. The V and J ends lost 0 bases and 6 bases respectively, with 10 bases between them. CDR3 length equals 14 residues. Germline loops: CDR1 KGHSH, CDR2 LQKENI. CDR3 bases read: TGTGCCAGCTCACCACCCTCTTCCCAGGATACG. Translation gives CASSPPSSQDT. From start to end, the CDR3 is CASSPPSSQDTQYF.

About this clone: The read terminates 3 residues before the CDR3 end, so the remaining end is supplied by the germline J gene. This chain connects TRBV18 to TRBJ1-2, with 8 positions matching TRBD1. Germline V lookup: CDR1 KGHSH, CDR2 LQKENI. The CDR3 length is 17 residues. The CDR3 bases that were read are TGTGCCAGCTCACAAGGGCCAACAGGGGGGCGGGCCTACGAC. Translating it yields CASSQGPTGGRAYD. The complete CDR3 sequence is CASSQGPTGGRAYDYTF.

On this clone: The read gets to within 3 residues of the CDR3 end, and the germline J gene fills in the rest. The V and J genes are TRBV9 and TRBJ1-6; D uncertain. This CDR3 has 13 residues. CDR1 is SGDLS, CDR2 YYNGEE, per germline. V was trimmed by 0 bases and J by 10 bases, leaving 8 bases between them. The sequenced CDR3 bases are TGTGCCAGCAGCGTAGAAGGGTCCTCACCC. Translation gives CASSVEGSSP. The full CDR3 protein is CASSVEGSSPLHF.

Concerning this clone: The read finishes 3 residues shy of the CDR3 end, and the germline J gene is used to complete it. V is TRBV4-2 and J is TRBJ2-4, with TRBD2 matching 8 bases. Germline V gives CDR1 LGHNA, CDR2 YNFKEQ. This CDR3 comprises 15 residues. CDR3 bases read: TGTGCCAGCAGCCAAGATTTGCGGGGGGTTGAAACT. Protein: CASSQDLRGVET. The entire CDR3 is CASSQDLRGVETQYF.

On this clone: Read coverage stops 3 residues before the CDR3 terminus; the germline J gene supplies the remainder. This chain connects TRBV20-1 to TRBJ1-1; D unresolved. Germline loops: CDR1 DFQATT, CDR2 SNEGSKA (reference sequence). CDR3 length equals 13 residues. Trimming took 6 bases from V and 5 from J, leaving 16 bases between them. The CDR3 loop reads CSAPPVVGTEAFF. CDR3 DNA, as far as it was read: TGCAGTGCCCCGCCGGTTGTTGGTACTGAA.

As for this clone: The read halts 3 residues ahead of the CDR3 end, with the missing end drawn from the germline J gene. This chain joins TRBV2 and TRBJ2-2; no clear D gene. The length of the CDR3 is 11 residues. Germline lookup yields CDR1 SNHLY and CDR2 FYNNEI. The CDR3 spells CASSGSEPLFF. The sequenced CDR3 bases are TGTGCCAGCAGTGGCAGTGAACCG.

The sequenced part of the CDR3 DNA is TGCGCCAGCAGCTTGGCCGGAGGGCTCGGCTATGGC. It codes for CASSLAGGLGYG. The entire CDR3 sequence reads CASSLAGGLGYGYTF. The rearrangement links TRBV5-1 to TRBJ1-2; D uncertain. Read sequence stops 3 residues before the CDR3 end, and the germline J gene provides the missing end. CDR1 and CDR2 (germline): SGHRS, YFSETQ. The V end was cut by 0 bases, the J end by 4 bases, with 13 bases between. The CDR3 is 15 amino acids.

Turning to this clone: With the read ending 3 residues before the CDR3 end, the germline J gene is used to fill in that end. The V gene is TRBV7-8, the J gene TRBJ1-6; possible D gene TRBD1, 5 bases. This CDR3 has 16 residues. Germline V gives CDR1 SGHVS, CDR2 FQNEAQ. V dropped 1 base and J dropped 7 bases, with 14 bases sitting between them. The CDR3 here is CASSLDVGLGNSPLHF. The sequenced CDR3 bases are TGTGCCAGCAGCTTAGACGTGGGGCTGGGGAATTCACCC.

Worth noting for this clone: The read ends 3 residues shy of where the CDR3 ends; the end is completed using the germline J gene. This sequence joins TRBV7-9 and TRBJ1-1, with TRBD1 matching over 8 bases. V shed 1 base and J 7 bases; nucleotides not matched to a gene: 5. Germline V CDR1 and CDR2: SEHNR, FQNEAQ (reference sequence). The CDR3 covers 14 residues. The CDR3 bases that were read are TGTGCCAGCAGCTTAGGACAGGGGATTGGTGAA. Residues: CASSLGQGIGE. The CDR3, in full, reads CASSLGQGIGEAFF. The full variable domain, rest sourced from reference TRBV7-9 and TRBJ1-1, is DTGVSQNPRHKITKRGQNVTFRCDPISEHNRLYWYRQTLGQGPEFLTYFQNEAQLEKSRLLSDRFSAERPKGSFSTLEIQRTEQGDSAMYLCASSLGQGIGEAFFGQGTRLTVV.

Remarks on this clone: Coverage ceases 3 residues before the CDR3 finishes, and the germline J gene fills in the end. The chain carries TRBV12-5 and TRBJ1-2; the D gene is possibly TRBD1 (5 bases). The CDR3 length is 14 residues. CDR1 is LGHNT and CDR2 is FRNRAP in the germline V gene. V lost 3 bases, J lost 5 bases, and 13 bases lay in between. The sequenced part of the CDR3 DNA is TGTGCTAGTGGTTTCGGGGGTGGTGGATATGGC. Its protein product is CASGFGGGGYG. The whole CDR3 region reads CASGFGGGGYGYTF.

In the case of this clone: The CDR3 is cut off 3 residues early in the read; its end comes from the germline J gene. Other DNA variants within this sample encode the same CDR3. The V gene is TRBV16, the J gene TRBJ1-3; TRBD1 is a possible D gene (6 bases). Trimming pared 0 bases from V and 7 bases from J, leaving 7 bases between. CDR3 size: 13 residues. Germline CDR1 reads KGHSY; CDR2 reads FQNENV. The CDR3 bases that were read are TGTGCCAGCAGCCAATCTCAGGGGAACACC. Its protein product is CASSQSQGNT. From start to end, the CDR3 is CASSQSQGNTIYF.